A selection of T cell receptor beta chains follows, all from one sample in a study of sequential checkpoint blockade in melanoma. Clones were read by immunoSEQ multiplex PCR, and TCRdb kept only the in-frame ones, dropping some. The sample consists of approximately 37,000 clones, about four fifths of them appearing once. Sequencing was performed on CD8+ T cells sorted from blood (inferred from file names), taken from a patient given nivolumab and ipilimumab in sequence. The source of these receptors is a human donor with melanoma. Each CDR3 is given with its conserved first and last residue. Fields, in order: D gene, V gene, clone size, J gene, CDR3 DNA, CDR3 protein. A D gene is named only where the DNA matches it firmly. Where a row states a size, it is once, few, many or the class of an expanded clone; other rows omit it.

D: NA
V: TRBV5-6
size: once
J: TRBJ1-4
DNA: TGTGCCAGCAGCACGGGACACTGGACCCTTGAAAAACTGTTTTTT
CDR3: CASSTGHWTLEKLFF

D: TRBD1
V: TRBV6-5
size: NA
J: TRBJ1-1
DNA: TGTGCCGCTGGACAGGGAAGGAACACTGAAGCTTTCTTT
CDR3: CAAGQGRNTEAFF

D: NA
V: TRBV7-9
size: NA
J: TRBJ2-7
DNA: TGTGCCAGCAGCCAAGTTAGCGAGCAGTACTTC
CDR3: CASSQVSEQYF

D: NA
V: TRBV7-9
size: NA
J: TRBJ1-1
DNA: TGTGCCAGCAGCTTCGGGGTAACTGAAGCTTTCTTT
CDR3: CASSFGVTEAFF

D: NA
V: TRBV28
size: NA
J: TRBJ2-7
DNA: TGTGCCAGCAGTATTCGAAGACAGGGTCCTCCGGGGGACGAGCAGTACTTC
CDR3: CASSIRRQGPPGDEQYF

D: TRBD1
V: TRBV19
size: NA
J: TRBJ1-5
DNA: TGTGCCAGTAGTAGAGGTCTCCAGGGGGCAGACGAGCAGCCCCAGCATTTT
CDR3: CASSRGLQGADEQPQHF

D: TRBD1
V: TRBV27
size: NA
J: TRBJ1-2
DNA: TGTGCCAGCAGTTCAAGACAGGGGTTGAACTATGGCTACACCTTC
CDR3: CASSSRQGLNYGYTF

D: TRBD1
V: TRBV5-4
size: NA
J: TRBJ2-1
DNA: TGTGCCAGCAGCGCACGGGACAGGGGGATGGAGCAGTTCTTC
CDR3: CASSARDRGMEQFF

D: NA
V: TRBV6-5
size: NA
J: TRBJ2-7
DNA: TGTGCCAGCAGTTCGCAGGGAAGCTCCTACGAGCAGTACTTC
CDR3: CASSSQGSSYEQYF

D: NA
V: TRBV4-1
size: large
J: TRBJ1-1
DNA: TGCGCCAGCAGCCAAATTGGGCTAGGACTCAAGGACACTGAAGCTTTCTTT
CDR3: CASSQIGLGLKDTEAFF

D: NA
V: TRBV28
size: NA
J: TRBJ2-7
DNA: TGTGCCAGCAGTTTATTTTTAGAGGGTGACGAGCAGTACTTC
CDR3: CASSLFLEGDEQYF

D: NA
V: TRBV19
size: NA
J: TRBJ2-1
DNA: TGTGCCAGTAGTATAGGCTGGGGGGGCAGTAACAATGAGCAGTTCTTC
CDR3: CASSIGWGGSNNEQFF

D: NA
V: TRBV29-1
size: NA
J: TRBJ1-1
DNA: TGCAGCGTTGAGGCTACAGGAGCTGAAGCTTTCTTT
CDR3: CSVEATGAEAFF

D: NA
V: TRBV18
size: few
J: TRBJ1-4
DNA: TGTGCCAGCTCACCAGGCACTGAAAAACTGTTTTTT
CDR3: CASSPGTEKLFF

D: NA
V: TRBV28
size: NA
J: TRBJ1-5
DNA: TGTGCCAGCAGGTGGGAGAAGTTGAGCAATCAGCCCCAGCATTTT
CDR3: CASRWEKLSNQPQHF

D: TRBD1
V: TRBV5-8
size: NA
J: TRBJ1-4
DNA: TGTGCCAGCAGCTTAAGAGAACTCGGACAGGGAGAACTGTTTTTT
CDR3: CASSLRELGQGELFF

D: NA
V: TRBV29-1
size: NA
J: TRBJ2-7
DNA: TGCAGCGTTCTTAAGGACACCACCTACGAGCAGTACTTC
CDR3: CSVLKDTTYEQYF

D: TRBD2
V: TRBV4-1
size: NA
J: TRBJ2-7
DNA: TGCGCCAGCAGCCAAGACCGGCTAGCGGGGGCCGAGCAGTACTTC
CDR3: CASSQDRLAGAEQYF

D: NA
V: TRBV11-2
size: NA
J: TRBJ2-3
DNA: TGTGCCAGCAGGGCGGAAAGCACAGATACGCAGTATTTT
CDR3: CASRAESTDTQYF

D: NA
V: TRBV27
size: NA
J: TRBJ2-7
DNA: TGTGCCAGCAGCCTTAGACAGACCTACGAGCAGTACTTC
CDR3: CASSLRQTYEQYF

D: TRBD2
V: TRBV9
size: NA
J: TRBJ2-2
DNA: TGTGCCAGCAGCGTGGGAGCGGGGGGGGCCGGGGAGCTGTTTTTT
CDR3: CASSVGAGGAGELFF

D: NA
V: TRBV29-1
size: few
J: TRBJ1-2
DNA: TGCAGTGCCTTGACATATGGCTACACCTTC
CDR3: CSALTYGYTF

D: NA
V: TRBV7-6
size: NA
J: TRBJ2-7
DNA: TGTGCCAGCAGCCTAATGACAGGTTCCTACGAGCAGTACTTC
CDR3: CASSLMTGSYEQYF

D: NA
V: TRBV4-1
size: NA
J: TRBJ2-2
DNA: TGCGCCAGCAGCCAAGAAGCTGGACTATACACCGGGGAGCTGTTTTTT
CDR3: CASSQEAGLYTGELFF

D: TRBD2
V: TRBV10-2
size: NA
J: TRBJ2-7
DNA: TGCGCCACCCAAGATCTAGCGGGGCCTTCTAGCTCCTACGAGCAGTACTTC
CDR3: CATQDLAGPSSSYEQYF

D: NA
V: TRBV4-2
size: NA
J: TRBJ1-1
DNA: TGTGCCAGCACTTTTGCTGGGGGGGGGACCGCTGAAGCTTTCTTT
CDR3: CASTFAGGGTAEAFF

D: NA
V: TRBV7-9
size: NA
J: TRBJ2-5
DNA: TGTGCCAGCAGCTTAGGTGGAGAAGAGACCCAGTACTTC
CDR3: CASSLGGEETQYF

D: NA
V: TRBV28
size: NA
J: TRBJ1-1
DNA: TGTGCCAGCAGTTTAGAGGGCCTTGAAGCTTTCTTT
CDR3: CASSLEGLEAFF

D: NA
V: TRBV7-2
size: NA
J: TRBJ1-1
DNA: TGTGCCAGCAGCTTGACAGGCACTGAAGCTTTCTTT
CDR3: CASSLTGTEAFF

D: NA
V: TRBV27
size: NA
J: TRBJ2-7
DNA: TGTGCCAGCAGTTTAATTGCAGGGGCTTTAGGCTACGAGCAGTACTTC
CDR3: CASSLIAGALGYEQYF

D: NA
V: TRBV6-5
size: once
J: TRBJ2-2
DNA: TGTGCCAGCCTCACGGCGGGGTCCGGGGAGCTGTTTTTT
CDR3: CASLTAGSGELFF

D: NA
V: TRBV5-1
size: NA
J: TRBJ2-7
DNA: TGCGCCAGCAGCTTGGAAAACGGGACAAGAAGTTACGAGCAGTACTTC
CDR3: CASSLENGTRSYEQYF